This T cell receptor beta chain came from a study of human T cells and chemical hapten exposure. Using its own MiXCR run on the RACE reads, TCRdb lists one record per CDR3 protein. The repertoire holds 120,000 or so distinct CDR3 sequences, with roughly 14% as singletons. V was shortened by 2 bases and J by 8 bases, with 16 bases between the two germline ends. The CDR3 loop spans 14 amino acids. Germline values: CDR1 DFQATT, CDR2 SNEGSKA (reference sequence). Time point of the sample: pre-sensitization, week 0. Regarding treatment: therapeutic diphenylcyclopropenone sensitization with weekly scalp DPC.

The receptor comes from a young woman with alopecia areata. Some clones in this sample may be carry-over from other donors' samples. The material was whole blood, obtained in connection with sensitization to the hapten diphenylcyclopropenone (DPC). V usage is TRBV20-1 and J usage is TRBJ2-1; unclear D gene. CDR3 nucleotides: TGCAGTGCTAGAAGCCCCCCATTTGGGGATGAGCAGTTCTTC. It yields the protein CSARSPPFGDEQFF.